This T cell receptor beta chain derives from a study of T cell responses to AZD1222 COVID-19 vaccine. Findings of the study overall: Donors were chiefly white British, with a greater number of females, and clonal diversity was perhaps underestimated. Targets within unmutated variant regions were reportedly found for nearly half of spike-specific TCRs. Repertoires were sampled only after the peak T cell response.

The table came from immunoSEQ multiplex PCR; TCRdb's copy has only in-frame clones and leaves some out. The sample lists some 150,000 clones; around 93% were seen once. For this clone: What it binds is unknown.

Germline CDR1 is MDHEN and CDR2 is SYDVKM. This CDR3 contains 19 residues. Trimming removed 4 bases from V and 1 base from J, with 22 bases in between. V is TRBV28 and J is TRBJ2-2, with D possibly TRBD2 on 5 matching bases. Source: peripheral blood, taken 28 days after the second AZD1222 dose. The clonotype comes from an adult who received the AZD1222 COVID-19 vaccine. CDR3 coding DNA: TGTGCCAGCAGTTCCCGCGGGCCACAGTACAGACAGAACACCGGGGAGCTGTTTTTT. Its translation: CASSSRGPQYRQNTGELFF.